These T cell receptor beta chains were read from a single sample in a study of STAT5B mutations in CD4+ large granular lymphocyte leukemia. Profiling relied on immunoSEQ multiplex PCR, and the TCRdb table lists in-frame clones only, not all of them. The sample has approximately 8,100 clones, about 70% seen once. Sequencing was carried out using PBMCs. These receptors all come from a woman in her sixties with CD4+ T-cell large granular lymphocyte leukemia. The CDR3 runs from the conserved cysteine through the conserved F or W. D genes are given only for firm matches. Only some rows state a clone size, as once, few, many or a class for expanded clones.

clone size | D gene | J gene | V gene | CDR3 DNA | CDR3 protein
- | - | TRBJ2-5 | TRBV27 | TGTGCCAGCAGTTTGAGGCGGCGAGAGACCCAGTACTTC | CASSLRRRETQYF
- | - | TRBJ1-3 | TRBV11-2 | TGTGCCAGCAGCCAGCAGCTCTCTGGAAACACCATATATTTT | CASSQQLSGNTIYF
- | - | TRBJ2-7 | TRBV6-5 | TGTGCCAGCAGCCCGGACTCGAACTACGAGCAGTACTTC | CASSPDSNYEQYF
- | TRBD2 | TRBJ2-7 | TRBV19 | TGTGCCAGTAGTACTAGCGGGCTAACCTACGAGCAGTACTTC | CASSTSGLTYEQYF
- | - | TRBJ1-2 | TRBV27 | TGTGCCAGCAGTATAGACAGGCAGTATGGCTACACCTTC | CASSIDRQYGYTF
- | - | TRBJ2-7 | TRBV9 | TGTGCCAGCAGCGTATCGCACAGAAGCTACGAGCAGTACTTC | CASSVSHRSYEQYF
few | - | TRBJ2-2 | TRBV11-3 | TGTGCCAGCAGCTCGGACTGGCCGAACACCGGGGAGCTGTTTTTT | CASSSDWPNTGELFF
- | TRBD2 | TRBJ2-5 | TRBV5-6 | TGTGCCAGCAGCTTGCGCGGGGGGGAGGAGACCCAGTACTTC | CASSLRGGEETQYF
- | - | TRBJ2-1 | TRBV11-2 | TGTGCCAGCAGCGTACAGCGCTCCTACAATGAGCAGTTCTTC | CASSVQRSYNEQFF
- | TRBD2 | TRBJ2-1 | TRBV29-1 | TGCAGCGTTGTAGGGTTAGGACTAGCGGGGGCTCCGGCCGACAATGAGCAGTTCTTC | CSVVGLGLAGAPADNEQFF
- | - | TRBJ2-7 | TRBV19 | TGTGCCAGTAGTACCCCCAGCGGGCCGCCCTACGAGCAGTACTTC | CASSTPSGPPYEQYF
few | - | TRBJ2-1 | TRBV5-1 | TGCGCCAGCAGCTTGTGGGGTAGAGAGAACAATGAGCAGTTCTTC | CASSLWGRENNEQFF
- | - | TRBJ2-5 | TRBV7-2 | TGTGCCAGCAGCTCGCAACCCTCGATGCCGACCCAGTACTTC | CASSSQPSMPTQYF
- | - | TRBJ2-3 | TRBV4-1 | TGCGCCAGCAACCCTAGGGAGGGGGTCCCCACAGATACGCAGTATTTT | CASNPREGVPTDTQYF
- | TRBD1 | TRBJ2-1 | TRBV7-9 | TGTGCCAGCAGCTCCCGGGTCCCAGGGGGCAATGAGCAGTTCTTC | CASSSRVPGGNEQFF
- | - | TRBJ1-2 | TRBV23-1 | TGCGCCAGCAGTCAGAGTCCAGGCGAACCCCACTATGGCTACACCTTC | CASSQSPGEPHYGYTF
- | TRBD1 | TRBJ2-1 | TRBV4-3 | TGCGCCAGCAGCCAAGGTGGGGGACAGGACTACAATGAGCAGTTCTTC | CASSQGGGQDYNEQFF
- | - | TRBJ2-7 | TRBV6-5 | TGTGCCAGCAGTTACCACCGACAGAAAGCCTACGAGCAGTACTTC | CASSYHRQKAYEQYF
- | - | TRBJ1-3 | TRBV12-5 | TGTGCTAGTGGTTTGGGACAGGTCGGAAACACCATATATTTT | CASGLGQVGNTIYF
few | - | TRBJ2-7 | TRBV7-9 | TGTGCCAGCAGGTTGACGGGGAACTACGAGCAGTACTTC | CASRLTGNYEQYF
- | - | TRBJ2-7 | TRBV2 | TGTGCCAGCGGAAAGGACATCTCCGAGCAGTACTTC | CASGKDISEQYF
- | - | TRBJ2-2 | TRBV30 | TGTGCCTGGAGTGTACCGCGGCTTAACACCGGGGAGCTGTTTTTT | CAWSVPRLNTGELFF
- | TRBD2 | TRBJ2-1 | TRBV19 | TGTGCCAGTAGTAGCAGGGGACTAGCGGGAGTAGAGCAGTTCTTC | CASSSRGLAGVEQFF
- | TRBD1 | TRBJ1-4 | TRBV5-4 | TGTGCCAGCAGCTCAGGGGGGATATTCAGGGATGAAAAACTGTTTTTT | CASSSGGIFRDEKLFF
few | - | TRBJ1-5 | TRBV7-2 | TGTGCCAGCAGCGTGGTGGGGAATCAGCCCCAGCATTTT | CASSVVGNQPQHF
- | TRBD2 | TRBJ2-1 | TRBV30 | TGTGCCTGGAGTGGGGATAGCGGGCGGGGTGAGCAGTTCTTC | CAWSGDSGRGEQFF
- | - | TRBJ2-7 | TRBV30 | TGTGCCTTCTGGCAGGAGAAGGTGTACTTC | CAFWQEKVYF
few | - | TRBJ1-3 | TRBV7-2 | TGTGCCAGCAGCCCGACAGAGAGCGGAAACACCATATATTTT | CASSPTESGNTIYF
- | - | TRBJ2-1 | TRBV15 | TGTGCCACCAGCAGAGTCGGCCTCTACAATGAGCAGTTCTTC | CATSRVGLYNEQFF
once | - | TRBJ2-3 | TRBV18 | TGTGCCAGCTCACCTCAGGGCACCACAGATACGCAGTATTTT | CASSPQGTTDTQYF
- | - | TRBJ2-1 | TRBV12-1 | TGTGCCAGCAGCCCACCTAGGCGGCGACTAGCGGGGGATCACAATGAGCAGTTCTTC | CASSPPRRRLAGDHNEQFF
- | TRBD1 | TRBJ2-7 | TRBV6-1 | TGTGCCGGGGGACAGGGGCCCTACGAGCAGTACTTC | CAGGQGPYEQYF
- | - | TRBJ2-1 | TRBV11-2 | TGTGCCAGCAGCTTGGGGCGTAATGAGCAGTTCTTC | CASSLGRNEQFF
- | TRBD1 | TRBJ1-1 | TRBV6-5 | TGTGCCAGCAGTTACCCTGGGACAGGGAGCGGGACTGAAGCTTTCTTT | CASSYPGTGSGTEAFF
- | - | TRBJ1-2 | TRBV5-6 | TGTGCCAGCAGCTCCGGGACCGTGACCTATGGCTACACCTTC | CASSSGTVTYGYTF
- | - | TRBJ1-1 | TRBV27 | TGTGCCAGCAGCCCAACAGGGAGGGGTTGGACTGAAGCTTTCTTT | CASSPTGRGWTEAFF
- | TRBD2 | TRBJ2-1 | TRBV18 | TGTGCCAGCTCACCACGCCTAGCGGGAACGAACTACAATGAGCAGTTCTTC | CASSPRLAGTNYNEQFF
once | - | TRBJ2-2 | TRBV4-3 | TGCGCCAGCAGCCAAGATCCGGAGGGGTCACGGCGGGCCGGGGAGCTGTTTTTT | CASSQDPEGSRRAGELFF
few | - | TRBJ2-6 | TRBV6-5 | TGTGCCAGTAGATCCAGGGGGGCAGGGGCCAACGTCCTGACTTTC | CASRSRGAGANVLTF
- | TRBD1 | TRBJ2-5 | TRBV30 | TGTGCCTGGAGTGTTACCGGGACAGGGGCGGAGACCCAGTACTTC | CAWSVTGTGAETQYF
- | - | TRBJ2-2 | TRBV6-6 | TGTGCCAGCAGTTTGAGAGGAACCGGGGAGCTGTTTTTT | CASSLRGTGELFF
- | TRBD1 | TRBJ1-2 | TRBV18 | TGTGCCAGCTCAGGGGCAGGACAGGGAAGAAGCTACACCTTC | CASSGAGQGRSYTF
- | - | TRBJ2-5 | TRBV18 | TGTGCCAGCTCACCAGAGGTGGGGGCCGTCCAAGAGACCCAGTACTTC | CASSPEVGAVQETQYF
few | TRBD1 | TRBJ2-1 | TRBV11-2 | TGTGCCAGCCGACCAGGGGGAGGACAGGGGAGCTACAATGAGCAGTTCTTC | CASRPGGGQGSYNEQFF